These T cell receptor beta chains were read from a single sample in a study of blood T cell repertoires in COVID-19. TCRdb's copy holds only in-frame clones and misses some; the assay was immunoSEQ multiplex PCR. The data show some 220,000 clones, with around 84% seen just once and over 2.5% held by the top ten. Sample: peripheral blood. Receptor source: a man aged 45-60 years who had recovered from COVID-19. Both conserved end residues are part of each CDR3. The D gene is left open where the match is weak. Size is omitted from some rows. Given values are once, few, many or a class for expanded clones.

J gene: TRBJ1-1; clone size: -; D gene: TRBD1; V gene: TRBV7-8; CDR3 protein: CASSTQGAGGTEAFF; CDR3 DNA: TGTGCCAGCAGCACCCAGGGGGCGGGCGGCACTGAAGCTTTCTTT
J gene: TRBJ1-6; clone size: -; D gene: TRBD1; V gene: TRBV5-1; CDR3 protein: CASSLGQGRSPLHF; CDR3 DNA: TGCGCCAGCAGCTTGGGACAGGGTCGCTCACCCCTCCACTTT
J gene: TRBJ1-4; clone size: once; D gene: -; V gene: TRBV4-2; CDR3 protein: CASSRGGPANEKLFF; CDR3 DNA: TGTGCCAGCAGCCGCGGGGGGCCGGCTAATGAAAAACTGTTTTTT
J gene: TRBJ2-5; clone size: -; D gene: -; V gene: TRBV7-6; CDR3 protein: CASSSSAPAQYF; CDR3 DNA: TGTGCCAGCAGCTCGAGTGCTCCGGCCCAGTACTTC
J gene: TRBJ2-7; clone size: -; D gene: TRBD1; V gene: TRBV2; CDR3 protein: CASSRQGVASNEQYF; CDR3 DNA: TGTGCCAGCAGTAGACAGGGAGTTGCCTCCAACGAGCAGTACTTC
J gene: TRBJ2-1; clone size: -; D gene: TRBD1; V gene: TRBV24-1; CDR3 protein: CATSDPTGDVGNEQFF; CDR3 DNA: TGTGCCACCAGTGATCCTACAGGGGATGTTGGGAATGAGCAGTTCTTC
J gene: TRBJ1-2; clone size: -; D gene: TRBD1; V gene: TRBV28; CDR3 protein: CASSLFSGTGGSYGYTF; CDR3 DNA: TGTGCCAGCAGTTTATTCTCCGGGACAGGGGGCAGCTATGGCTACACCTTC
J gene: TRBJ2-5; clone size: few; D gene: TRBD1; V gene: TRBV29-1; CDR3 protein: CSVEWAGGYQETQYF; CDR3 DNA: TGCAGCGTTGAATGGGCAGGGGGCTACCAAGAGACCCAGTACTTC
J gene: TRBJ1-5; clone size: -; D gene: TRBD1; V gene: TRBV5-8; CDR3 protein: CASSPRQGISNQPQHF; CDR3 DNA: TGTGCCAGCAGCCCTCGACAGGGCATTAGCAATCAGCCCCAGCATTTT
J gene: TRBJ2-3; clone size: -; D gene: TRBD2; V gene: TRBV5-1; CDR3 protein: CASSTGLAGGLEDTQYF; CDR3 DNA: TGCGCCAGCAGCACAGGACTAGCGGGAGGGTTAGAAGATACGCAGTATTTT
J gene: TRBJ2-1; clone size: -; D gene: -; V gene: TRBV19; CDR3 protein: CASSIAGKQFF; CDR3 DNA: TGTGCCAGTAGTATAGCCGGTAAGCAGTTCTTC
J gene: TRBJ2-1; clone size: -; D gene: TRBD1; V gene: TRBV5-1; CDR3 protein: CASSSRQGTYNEQFF; CDR3 DNA: TGCGCCAGCAGCTCCCGACAGGGGACCTACAATGAGCAGTTCTTC
J gene: TRBJ2-1; clone size: -; D gene: -; V gene: TRBV6-4; CDR3 protein: CASRAGDNEQFF; CDR3 DNA: TGTGCCAGCAGGGCAGGGGACAATGAGCAGTTCTTC
J gene: TRBJ2-7; clone size: -; D gene: -; V gene: TRBV30; CDR3 protein: CAWSPGGVRDEQYF; CDR3 DNA: TGTGCCTGGAGCCCCGGGGGAGTAAGGGACGAGCAGTACTTC
J gene: TRBJ1-1; clone size: -; D gene: -; V gene: TRBV28; CDR3 protein: CASSFRLNTEAFF; CDR3 DNA: TGTGCCAGCAGTTTTAGACTAAACACTGAAGCTTTCTTT
J gene: TRBJ2-7; clone size: -; D gene: TRBD1; V gene: TRBV7-9; CDR3 protein: CASSFAGTGYYEQYF; CDR3 DNA: TGTGCCAGCAGCTTTGCCGGGACAGGGTACTACGAGCAGTACTTC